Here is one TCR beta chain with its context. Some clones are missing from TCRdb's copy, which holds only in-frame ones; the method was immunoSEQ multiplex PCR. This sample yields 350,000 to 450,000 clones, of which 85% are seen a single time; 3% to 4.5% belongs to the top ten. This CDR3 is built from 11 residues. CDR1 and CDR2 (germline): SQVTM, ANQGSEA. V was trimmed by 7 bases and J by 4 bases, leaving 11 bases between them. This entry belongs to a study of blood T cell repertoires in COVID-19. Study information: The United States, Italy and Spain were the sources of the acute and convalescent COVID-19 samples. The cDNA or gDNA used as material had been derived from T cells, B-cell-depleted T cells, or PBMCs.

This rearrangement joins TRBV29-1 to TRBJ2-7; D is perhaps TRBD2 (6 bases). The sample was peripheral blood. The TCR sequence derives from a young woman with acute or convalescent COVID-19. Here the CDR3 DNA reads TGCAGCGCGGGGACTTCTTACGAGCAGTACTTC. Translating it yields CSAGTSYEQYF.